The 16 T cell receptor beta chains listed next were all sequenced from one sample in a study of blood T cell repertoires in COVID-19. Sequenced by immunoSEQ multiplex PCR; TCRdb stores in-frame clones only, minus some. This table has about 330,000 clones, more than 80% appearing once. Sequenced: peripheral blood. The receptors were gathered from a young man who had recovered from COVID-19.

This clone was recorded once. V gene TRBV7-2 combines with J gene TRBJ2-7; D call uncertain. Germline loops: CDR1 SGHTA, CDR2 FQGNSA. Trimming removed 5 bases at V and 5 bases at J, with 16 bases between. The CDR3 has 14 amino acids. The CDR3 DNA reads as TGTGCCAGCAGCCTTCACCCAACGGTGGACGAGCAGTACTTC. Amino acid sequence: CASSLHPTVDEQYF. Supplemented by reference TRBV7-2 and TRBJ2-7, the full variable domain reads GAGVSQSPSNKVTEKGKDVELRCDPISGHTALYWYRQSLGQGLEFLIYFQGNSAPDKSGLPSDRFSAERTGGSVSTLTIQRTQQEDSAVYLCASSLHPTVDEQYFGPGTRLTVT.

V and J are TRBV28 and TRBJ1-5; D gene unclear. Germline V gene sequence: CDR1 MDHEN, CDR2 SYDVKM. Trimming took off 11 bases at V and 2 bases at J, with 19 bases between the two ends. CDR3 length: 15 amino acids. The chain's CDR3 is CACLSEGTGNQPQHF. Here the CDR3 DNA reads TGTGCCTGCTTAAGCGAGGGAACGGGCAATCAGCCCCAGCATTTT.

The gene calls are TRBV9 and TRBJ2-1; tentatively, D is TRBD2 (6 bases). V dropped 1 base and J dropped 8 bases, with 16 bases sitting between them. CDR1 is SGDLS, CDR2 YYNGEE, per germline. This CDR3 has 15 amino acids. CDR3 protein: CASSVQTGLRYEQFF. CDR3 in DNA: TGTGCCAGCAGCGTACAAACGGGACTTAGGTATGAGCAGTTCTTC.

This clone was detected only once. This chain joins TRBV7-9 and TRBJ2-3, with 7 bases aligning to TRBD2. Germline lookup yields CDR1 SEHNR and CDR2 FQNEAQ (reference sequence). This CDR3 has 14 residues. With 3 bases clipped from V and 1 base from J, the junction kept 1 base outside the gene matches. The CDR3 reads CASSFSGGTDTQYF. The CDR3 DNA sequence: TGTGCCAGCAGCTTCAGCGGGGGCACAGATACGCAGTATTTT.

This rearrangement joins TRBV7-9 to TRBJ1-1, with 7 bases lining up with TRBD1. The length of the CDR3 is 15 residues. V lost 5 bases and J lost 1; bases outside the gene matches: 7. Germline V gives CDR1 SEHNR, CDR2 FQNEAQ (reference sequence). The CDR3 DNA follows: TGTGCCAGCAGCCATTGGACAGGCACGAACACTGAAGCTTTCTTT. This sequence encodes CASSHWTGTNTEAFF. Filled out from reference TRBV7-9 and TRBJ1-1, the complete variable domain reads DTGVSQNPRHKITKRGQNVTFRCDPISEHNRLYWYRQTLGQGPEFLTYFQNEAQLEKSRLLSDRFSAERPKGSFSTLEIQRTEQGDSAMYLCASSHWTGTNTEAFFGQGTRLTVV.

The chain uses TRBV12-3 or TRBV12-4 and TRBJ2-7; unclear D gene. The CDR3 is 11 residues long. Trimming shortened V by 8 bases and J by 2 bases, and 7 bases separated the two germline ends. CDR3 loop: CASVAAYEQYF. The CDR3, as DNA: TGTGCCAGCGTTGCAGCCTACGAGCAGTACTTC.

The chain links TRBV9 to TRBJ1-1; 8 bases fit TRBD1. The CDR3 covers 13 residues. In germline, CDR1 is SGDLS, CDR2 YYNGEE. Germline trimming cut 6 bases from V and 4 bases from J; bases unmatched to any gene: 5. Written as DNA, the CDR3 is TGTGCCAGCAACCCCGGGACAGGCACTGAAGCTTTCTTT. Its protein product is CASNPGTGTEAFF.

This clone was observed a single time. This chain uses TRBV6-5 with TRBJ2-3, with D perhaps TRBD2 (6 bases). Trimming left V 6 bases short and J 0 bases short, with 7 bases between. Germline V gene sequence: CDR1 MNHEY, CDR2 SVGAGI. The CDR3 consists of 13 residues. In DNA, the CDR3 is TGTGCCAGCAGGGGACTTAGCACAGATACGCAGTATTTT. Translation gives CASRGLSTDTQYF.

The chain is built from TRBV4-1 and TRBJ1-3; D is ambiguous. The CDR3 contains 14 residues. The ends were cut back, 8 bases at V and 0 bases at J, with 11 bases in the middle. From germline, CDR1 is MGHRA and CDR2 YSYEKL. CDR3 DNA sequence: TGCGCCAGCCGGAGCCCCACCTCTGGAAACACCATATATTTT. Its translation is CASRSPTSGNTIYF.

The chain combines TRBV6-1 with TRBJ1-1; D unresolved. This CDR3 spans 17 amino acids. Between the trimmed V and J ends, which lost 3 bases and 1 base, there was a span of 18 bases. Germline V gene data show CDR1 as MNHNS and CDR2 as SASEGT. CDR3 amino acids: CASSDLGFWAGNTEAFF. The CDR3 region has the DNA TGTGCCAGCAGTGATTTGGGTTTTTGGGCGGGGAACACTGAAGCTTTCTTT.

The chain uses TRBV10-3 and TRBJ2-5; weak D call: TRBD1 (6 bases). CDR3 length: 13 amino acids. Germline CDR1 and CDR2: ENHRY and SYGVKD. Trimming removed 7 bases at V and 0 bases at J, with 9 bases between. The CDR3 protein is CAIKDRNQETQYF. The CDR3 DNA reads TGTGCCATCAAAGACAGGAACCAAGAGACCCAGTACTTC.

This chain connects TRBV27 to TRBJ1-1; tentative D call: TRBD1 (5 bases). The CDR3 covers 19 residues. Trimming cost V 3 bases and J 1 base, with 24 bases left between them. Germline CDR1 is MNHEY and CDR2 is SMNVEV (reference sequence). The CDR3 coding sequence is TGTGCCAGCAGTTTCGTCTTTCATTTAACGCGGGGCCAGAACACTGAAGCTTTCTTT. The encoded protein is CASSFVFHLTRGQNTEAFF.

The V gene is TRBV6-5, the J gene TRBJ2-3; a weak D match, TRBD2 (6 bases). With 5 bases removed from V and 7 bases from J, the gap between germline ends came to 13 bases. The CDR3 is 13 amino acids. Germline CDR1 and CDR2: MNHEY and SVGAGI. Here the CDR3 DNA reads TGTGCCAGCAGTAGCCGGGAGTCCTATACGCAGTATTTT. Amino acids: CASSSRESYTQYF.

This chain uses TRBV6-5 with TRBJ1-2, with D maybe TRBD1 (6 bases). The CDR3 runs to 15 residues. Trimming stripped 2 bases from V and 8 bases from J, with 18 bases between. CDR1 is MNHEY, CDR2 SVGAGI, per germline. The CDR3, as DNA: TGTGCCAGCAGTTACAATCCAGGGGATCTTTACGGCTACACCTTC. This translates into CASSYNPGDLYGYTF.

This clone was observed a single time. The V gene is TRBV20-1, the J gene TRBJ2-7; weak D call: TRBD1 (6 bases). The CDR3 is made up of 11 amino acids. Germline values: CDR1 DFQATT, CDR2 SNEGSKA (reference sequence). V was shortened by 6 bases and J by 5 bases, with 11 bases between the two germline ends. The DNA of the CDR3 is TGCAGTGCCCAACAGGGTAACGAGCAGTACTTC. This codes for CSAQQGNEQYF.

The chain carries TRBV12-3 or TRBV12-4 and TRBJ1-1, with TRBD1 as a possible D gene (6 bases). V lost 4 bases to trimming and J lost 6 bases, with 9 bases between them. This CDR3 is built from 12 residues. This CDR3 is CASSSGGAEAFF. The CDR3 bases are TGTGCCAGCAGTTCGGGGGGCGCTGAAGCTTTCTTT.